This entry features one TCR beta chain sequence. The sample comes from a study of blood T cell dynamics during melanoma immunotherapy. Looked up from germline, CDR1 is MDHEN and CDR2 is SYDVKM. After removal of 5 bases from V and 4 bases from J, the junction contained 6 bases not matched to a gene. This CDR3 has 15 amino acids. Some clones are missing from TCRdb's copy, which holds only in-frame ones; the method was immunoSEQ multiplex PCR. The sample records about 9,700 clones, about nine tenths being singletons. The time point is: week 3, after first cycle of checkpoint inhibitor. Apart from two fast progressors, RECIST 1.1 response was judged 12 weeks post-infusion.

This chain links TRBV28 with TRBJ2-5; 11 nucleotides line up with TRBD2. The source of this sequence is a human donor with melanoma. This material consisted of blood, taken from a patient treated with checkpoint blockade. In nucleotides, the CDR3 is TGTGCCAGCAGTACTAGCGGGAGAGGAGTAGAGACCCAGTACTTC. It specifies CASSTSGRGVETQYF.